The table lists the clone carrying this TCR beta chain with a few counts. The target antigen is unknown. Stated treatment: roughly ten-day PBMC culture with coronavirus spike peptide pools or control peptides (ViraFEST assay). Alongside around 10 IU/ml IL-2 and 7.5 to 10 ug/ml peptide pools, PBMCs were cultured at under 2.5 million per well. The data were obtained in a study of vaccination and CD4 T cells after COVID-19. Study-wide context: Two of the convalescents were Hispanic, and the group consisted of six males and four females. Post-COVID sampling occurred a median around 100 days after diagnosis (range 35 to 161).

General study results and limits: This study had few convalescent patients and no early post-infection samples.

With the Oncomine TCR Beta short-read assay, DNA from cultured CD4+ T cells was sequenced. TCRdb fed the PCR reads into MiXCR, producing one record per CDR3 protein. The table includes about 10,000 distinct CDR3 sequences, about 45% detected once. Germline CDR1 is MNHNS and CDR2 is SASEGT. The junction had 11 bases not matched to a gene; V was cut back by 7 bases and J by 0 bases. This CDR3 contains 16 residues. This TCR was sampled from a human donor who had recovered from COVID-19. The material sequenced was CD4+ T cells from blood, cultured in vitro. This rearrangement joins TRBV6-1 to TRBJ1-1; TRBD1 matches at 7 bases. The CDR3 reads CASTPRRGLVNTEAFF. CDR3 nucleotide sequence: TGTGCCAGCACCCCTCGAAGGGGGCTGGTGAACACTGAAGCTTTCTTT.